These 12 T cell receptor beta chains were sequenced from one sample in a study of control samples from healthy donors and cancer patients. The repertoire was sequenced with immunoSEQ multiplex PCR; TCRdb's copy has only in-frame clones and lacks some. The data hold 150,000 or so clones, with roughly 93% observed a single time. Sequencing was performed on blood. Receptor source: a man in his late teens or twenties in good health.

V is TRBV9 and J is TRBJ2-1; D not resolved. The CDR3 has 12 amino acids. The V end was cut by 0 bases, the J end by 8 bases, with 6 bases between. From germline, CDR1 is SGDLS and CDR2 YYNGEE. The CDR3 spells CASSVGGHEQFF. The CDR3 region has the DNA TGTGCCAGCAGCGTAGGGGGTCATGAGCAGTTCTTC.

The J gene is TRBJ1-5, the V gene TRBV25-1; D may be TRBD1 (5 bases). CDR3 size: 13 residues. Germline V gene sequence: CDR1 MGHDK, CDR2 SYGVNS. V was pared by 1 base and J by 5 bases, with 6 bases between. The CDR3 region has the DNA TGTGCCAGCAGTGAATTAGGGGATCAGCCCCAGCATTTT. Translation gives CASSELGDQPQHF.

A single count supports this clone. This rearrangement joins TRBV10-3 to TRBJ2-5; TRBD2 matches 8 bases. Germline V lookup: CDR1 ENHRY, CDR2 SYGVKD. The CDR3 has 15 amino acids. The ends lost 3 bases at V and 2 bases at J; junction bases unmatched: 5. CDR3 amino acids: CAISEYGGDQETQYF. The DNA of the CDR3 is TGTGCCATCAGTGAATACGGGGGGGATCAAGAGACCCAGTACTTC.

The genes are TRBV11-2 and TRBJ1-1; 10 bases agree with TRBD1. V trimming: 4 bases; J trimming: 1 base; junction bases outside the gene matches: 0. Germline loops: CDR1 SGHAT, CDR2 FQNNGV. The CDR3 is made up of 14 amino acids. The CDR3 loop reads CASSWTGGNTEAFF. DNA of the CDR3: TGTGCCAGCAGCTGGACAGGGGGGAACACTGAAGCTTTCTTT.

The CDR3 DNA reads TGTGCCAGCAGCTTAGAGGGACTAGCCTCCGGGGAGCTGTTTTTT. It is translated as CASSLEGLASGELFF. The rearrangement uses TRBV7-2 and TRBJ2-2; TRBD2 matches 9 bases. The CDR3 extends over 15 amino acids. Germline V CDR1 and CDR2: SGHTA, FQGNSA. V gave up 1 base and J gave up 6 bases; unmatched junction bases: 3.

The chain is built from TRBV6-5 and TRBJ2-7; TRBD1 matches 8 bases. V dropped 8 bases and J dropped 3; count of bases not matched to a gene: 0. This CDR3 contains 11 residues. From germline, CDR1 is MNHEY and CDR2 SVGAGI. The CDR3 is CASGQGYEQYF. For the CDR3, the DNA is TGTGCCAGCGGACAGGGCTACGAGCAGTACTTC.

The V and J genes are TRBV28 and TRBJ2-5; D may be TRBD2 (6 bases). The CDR3 has 16 residues. Germline V gene data show CDR1 as MDHEN and CDR2 as SYDVKM. Trimming removed 6 bases at V and 1 base at J, with 18 bases between. Written as DNA, the CDR3 is TGTGCCAGCAGCGCACCCCGGGACTTACTCCAAGAGACCCAGTACTTC. Amino acid sequence: CASSAPRDLLQETQYF.

This clone has only a few counts. J is TRBJ1-5 and V is TRBV2; D gene ambiguous. The CDR3 sequence is 14 residues long. The V end lost 8 bases, the J end lost 1 base, and 12 bases lay between the germline ends. Germline CDR1 is SNHLY and CDR2 is FYNNEI. The DNA of the CDR3 is TGTGCCAGCGGGAAGGAAGGGAGCAATCAGCCCCAGCATTTT. Protein sequence: CASGKEGSNQPQHF.

A remark on this clone: No DNA is shown, since the ends of the CDR3 on it are uncertain; the CDR3 is the one TCRdb lists. The chain links TRBV19 to TRBJ2-7. The germline V gene encodes CDR1 LNHDA and CDR2 SQIVND (reference sequence). Ends included, the CDR3 has 14 residues. The CDR3 is CASTSAAGYHEQYF.

This clone was found a few times. This chain uses TRBV5-1 with TRBJ1-4; TRBD1 agrees at 7 bases. Germline loops: CDR1 SGHRS, CDR2 YFSETQ. Losses at the gene ends were 1 base for V and 6 bases for J; bases not matched to a gene: 6. The CDR3 extends over 15 amino acids. As DNA, the CDR3 is TGCGCCAGCAGCTTGACTAAGGGGGCGGATGAAAAACTGTTTTTT. This sequence encodes CASSLTKGADEKLFF.

V is TRBV2 and J is TRBJ2-5, with D uncertain. Germline V gives CDR1 SNHLY, CDR2 FYNNEI. V was shortened by 7 bases and J by 7 bases, with 10 bases between the two germline ends. There are 11 residues in the CDR3. CDR3: CASMRTGTQYF. Here the CDR3 DNA reads TGTGCCAGCATGAGAACCGGGACCCAGTACTTC.

The V call is TRBV19, the J call TRBJ1-1; D gene unclear. Trimming cost V 5 bases and J 1 base, with 11 bases left between them. Germline assignment: CDR1 LNHDA and CDR2 SQIVND (reference sequence). This CDR3 has 14 amino acids. CDR3 residues: CASSSGQRNTEAFF. CDR3 sequence (DNA): TGTGCCAGTAGTTCGGGTCAGCGGAACACTGAAGCTTTCTTT. Variable domain in full (rest from reference TRBV19 and TRBJ1-1): DGGITQSPKYLFRKEGQNVTLSCEQNLNHDAMYWYRQDPGQGLRLIYYSQIVNDFQKGDIAEGYSVSREKKESFPLTVTSAQKNPTAFYLCASSSGQRNTEAFFGQGTRLTVV.